A selection of T cell receptor beta chains follows, all from one sample in a study of CD8 T cells in Susac syndrome. MiXCR, run by TCRdb on the immunoSEQ multiplex PCR reads, gives a single entry per CDR3 protein. The data hold 84,000 or so distinct CDR3 sequences, with around 96% observed a single time. The material sequenced was CD8+ T cells from PBMCs. The source is a human donor with Susac syndrome. Both conserved end residues are part of each CDR3. The D gene is left open where the match is weak. Clone size appears in some rows only: once, few, many, or a class for an expanded clone.

V gene	clone size	J gene	D gene	CDR3 DNA	CDR3 protein
TRBV3-1	NA	TRBJ2-7	TRBD1	TGTGCCAGCAGTTCCTCCGGGACAGGAGCCTACGAGCAGTACTTC	CASSSSGTGAYEQYF
TRBV20-1	NA	TRBJ2-3	TRBD2	TGCAGTGCTGGGACTAGCGGGAAGCCGCTGACAGATACGCAGTATTTT	CSAGTSGKPLTDTQYF
TRBV12-3/TRBV12-4	NA	TRBJ2-7	NA	TGTGCCAGCAGTTCGACGGGACGGTACTACGAGCAGTACTTC	CASSSTGRYYEQYF
TRBV12-3/TRBV12-4	NA	TRBJ2-7	NA	TGTGCCAGCATCGGCGGGATTTACGAGCAGTACTTC	CASIGGIYEQYF
TRBV20-1	NA	TRBJ1-4	NA	TGCAGTGCTATTGGAGAGACACAGCTAATGAGAAAACTGTTTTTT	CSAIGETQLMRKLFF
TRBV14	NA	TRBJ2-1	NA	TGTGCCAGCAGCCGGACAGCTACTAATGAGCAGTTCTTC	CASSRTATNEQFF
TRBV18	NA	TRBJ1-3	NA	TGTGCCAGCTCACTGAGGACAGATCACAATCGGGAAAACACCATATATTTT	CASSLRTDHNRENTIYF
TRBV9	NA	TRBJ1-2	NA	TGTGCCAGCAGCGTCGGGACATTCGATGGCTACACCTTC	CASSVGTFDGYTF
TRBV4-2	once	TRBJ2-5	TRBD2	TGTGCCAGCAGCCACCCGGGGAGGGACGACCACCGGGGGACCCAGTACTTC	CASSHPGRDDHRGTQYF
TRBV7-9	NA	TRBJ1-1	NA	TGTGCCAGCAGTCCCCTCCCCACAGCTGAAGCTTTCTTT	CASSPLPTAEAFF
TRBV19	NA	TRBJ2-1	TRBD2	TGTGCCAGTAGTATTACGGGGGGGAACAATGAGCAGTTCTTC	CASSITGGNNEQFF
TRBV29-1	NA	TRBJ2-1	NA	TGCAGCGTTGTTACTCGGCGAACCTACAATGAGCAGTTCTTC	CSVVTRRTYNEQFF
TRBV15	NA	TRBJ1-5	NA	TGTGCCACCAGCAGAGATGGGGCAGGGCAGCCCCAGCATTTT	CATSRDGAGQPQHF
TRBV28	NA	TRBJ2-5	TRBD2	TGTGCCAGCAGACCGGGGGGCGGGAGGGCAAAAGAGACCCAGTACTTC	CASRPGGGRAKETQYF
TRBV29-1	NA	TRBJ2-7	TRBD2	TGCAGCGTCCGAGCGGGAGGCACCTACGAGCAGTACTTC	CSVRAGGTYEQYF
TRBV7-2	NA	TRBJ2-1	NA	TGTGCCAGCAGCCAGTGGGGGAACCTGAGGAATGAGCAGTTCTTC	CASSQWGNLRNEQFF
TRBV5-1	NA	TRBJ2-5	NA	TGCGCCAGCAGCTGGACCACAGGGTTGGAGACCCAGTACTTC	CASSWTTGLETQYF
TRBV20-1	NA	TRBJ1-1	NA	TGCAGTGCTAGAGATTCAGGGGACCCTGAAGCTTTCTTT	CSARDSGDPEAFF
TRBV25-1	NA	TRBJ1-4	NA	TGTGCCAGCAGGGGTGTGACTAATGAAAAACTGTTTTTT	CASRGVTNEKLFF
TRBV20-1	NA	TRBJ1-2	TRBD1	TGCAGTGCTCGTCCCGGGACAGGGGGCTCGTATGGCTACACCTTC	CSARPGTGGSYGYTF
TRBV15	NA	TRBJ2-6	NA	TGTGCCACCAGCTCGCGGGCTGGGGCCAACGTCCTGACTTTC	CATSSRAGANVLTF
TRBV7-9	NA	TRBJ2-6	TRBD1	TGTGCCAGCAGCGTAATTGATGCCGGGACAGGGGAAAGGAACGTCCTGACTTTC	CASSVIDAGTGERNVLTF
TRBV29-1	NA	TRBJ1-1	NA	TGCAGCGCAACGTGGGGATGGGCTGAAGCTTTCTTT	CSATWGWAEAFF
TRBV30	NA	TRBJ2-7	NA	TGTGCCTGGAGTACGGGTGGGGGGCGTGCCTACGAGCAGTACTTC	CAWSTGGGRAYEQYF
TRBV4-2	NA	TRBJ2-3	NA	TGTGCCAGCAGCCGACTGACAGATACGCAGTATTTT	CASSRLTDTQYF
TRBV15	NA	TRBJ2-3	TRBD2	TGTGCCACCAGCCGACCGGGGGGGCCGGGGGATACGCAGTATTTT	CATSRPGGPGDTQYF